A selection of T cell receptor beta chains follows, all from one sample in a study of OX40 agonist ivuxolimab in advanced cancers. TCRdb keeps only in-frame clones here, not all; method: immunoSEQ multiplex PCR. The sample lists 55,000 to 80,000 clones, roughly four fifths occurring once. Sample: CD4+ or CD8+ T cells sorted from blood, taken in a trial of the OX40 agonist ivuxolimab. These receptors all come from an adult with an advanced solid tumor such as melanoma, head and neck, liver or kidney cancer. Both conserved end residues are part of each CDR3. D genes are given only for firm matches. Clone size, where shown, is once, few, many, or a class for clones that have expanded.

CDR3aa | CDR3nt | d_gene | j_gene | v_gene | abundance
CASGLPPGQGPQHF | TGTGCTAGTGGTTTGCCTCCGGGACAGGGGCCCCAGCATTTT | TRBD1 | TRBJ1-5 | TRBV12-5 | -
CASSLGRYEQYF | TGTGCCAGCAGCTTAGGACGCTACGAGCAGTACTTC | - | TRBJ2-7 | TRBV7-2 | -
CASSLGGSGPNTEAFF | TGTGCCAGCAGCTTAGGGGGGAGTGGCCCCAACACTGAAGCTTTCTTT | - | TRBJ1-1 | TRBV11-2 | few
CAIMSRGTISGGELFF | TGTGCCATCATGAGCCGCGGGACTATATCTGGGGGGGAGCTGTTTTTT | TRBD2 | TRBJ2-2 | TRBV10-3 | -
CASSEQGYTEAFF | TGTGCCAGCAGTGAACAGGGGTACACTGAAGCTTTCTTT | TRBD1 | TRBJ1-1 | TRBV6-5 | -
CASSAPMVSGGYTF | TGTGCCAGTAGTGCCCCGATGGTCTCCGGTGGCTACACCTTC | - | TRBJ1-2 | TRBV19 | -
CASSPRSLLKAFF | TGTGCCAGTAGTCCCAGGTCTCTCCTCAAAGCTTTCTTT | - | TRBJ1-1 | TRBV19 | -
CASCLAGVSYEQYF | TGTGCTAGTTGCCTAGCGGGAGTTTCCTACGAGCAGTACTTC | TRBD2 | TRBJ2-7 | TRBV12-5 | -
CASSLSQAVSYNEQFF | TGTGCCAGCAGCTTATCCCAGGCAGTGTCCTACAATGAGCAGTTCTTC | - | TRBJ2-1 | TRBV11-3 | -
CASGSLTSGYHNEQFF | TGTGCTAGTGGTTCCCTCACTAGCGGGTATCACAATGAGCAGTTCTTC | TRBD2 | TRBJ2-1 | TRBV12-5 | -
CASSHDGWQENYGYTF | TGCGCCAGCAGCCATGATGGTTGGCAGGAGAACTATGGCTACACCTTC | - | TRBJ1-2 | TRBV4-3 | -
CASSPPRHREDTQYF | TGTGCCAGCAGCCCCCCCCGGCACAGGGAAGATACGCAGTATTTT | - | TRBJ2-3 | TRBV5-6 | -
CASSLRASGNYNEQFF | TGTGCCAGCAGCTTAAGGGCTAGCGGGAATTACAATGAGCAGTTCTTC | TRBD2 | TRBJ2-1 | TRBV7-3 | -
CASSFRVPAYEQYF | TGTGCCAGCAGCTTTAGAGTCCCAGCCTACGAGCAGTACTTC | - | TRBJ2-7 | TRBV7-2 | -